This T cell receptor (beta chain) was captured by sequencing in a study of identical twins (dated by TCRdb to the mid-2010s). Describing the broader study: TCR alpha and beta repertoires from monozygotic twins, unrelated adults of various ages and cord blood were deep-sequenced to test whether fetal clonotypes persist. Replicate twin experiments were performed at different times using different library preparation protocols to rule out contamination.

All donors were healthy Caucasians. Three unrelated non-twin adults were also sequenced: a male aged 18 to 30, a male aged 50 to 60 and a female aged 50 to 60. Miltenyi CD45RO+ enrichment and human naive T-cell isolation kits were used to isolate memory (CD45RO+) and naive T cells from PBMC. Library preparation used 5' RACE. TCRdb shows the sequencer as Illumina HiSeq 2000. Template switching introduced a universal primer binding site; the final cDNA contained a unique molecular identifier, enabling accurate counting of TCR cDNA molecules. Specific primers in the conserved constant-segment region were used to synthesize first-strand cDNA for TCR alpha and beta chains. To control for contamination, every cDNA library was double barcoded, receiving both a SMART-Mk sample barcode and Illumina barcodes. Two successive PCR steps introduced TruSeq adapter sequences along with Illumina sample barcodes. The Illumina HiSeq platform was used with custom primers to sequence TCR alpha and beta cDNA libraries. In the authors' own workflow: Raw reads were processed with MiGEC to extract unique molecular identifiers, and MiXCR was used to determine CDR3 positions. For each individual, recombination models were inferred using an EM algorithm with the repgenHMM and IGoR tools. Shared clonotypes were analyzed with the tcR package in R, and sharing was normalized by the product of cloneset sizes. Out-of-frame nonproductive sequences were analyzed to study raw recombination free of thymic and clonal selection effects. Starting from the raw public reads, TCRdb applied fastp trimming at Q25, assembled clones with MiXCR and retained in-frame beta chains. Each entry merges the rows of one CDR3 protein and shows their most common DNA and genes. The V and J calls, along with clone size, are taken from TCRdb and not from the paper's own processing. The sample records around 670,000 distinct CDR3 sequences, roughly 6.2% of which are singletons. Clones ranked in the top ten supply approximately 1.6% of the sample.

This clonotype was seen more than once but under ten times. Its recognized antigen is unknown. The sample holds no much larger clone one base away, and base qualities are not on file. The CDR3 numbers 13 residues from cysteine through valine. Only CDR3 DNA is held: 39 bases, read in frame from base 1. Trimming at the junction amounts to 7 bases on V and 5 bases on J, and the germline ends lie 15 bases apart. For CDR1 and CDR2, the germline V gene lists MDHEN and SYDVKM. The paper as a whole reports these results and caveats: Compared with coincidental sharing between unrelated individuals, out-of-frame TCR alpha sequences shared between twins showed an excess of sequences with low generation probability. Abundant cord blood beta clonotypes had fewer insertions, young adult naive repertoires showed a similar but weaker trend, and memory repertoires showed no such trend. Invariant T cells such as MAIT and iNKT could partly confound zero-insertion analyses, although diverse VJ usage argued against such confounding for most clonotypes. Conclusions relied on cross-sectional statistical analysis, since the same donors could not be followed over many years. The excess sharing between twins in beta out-of-frame sequences was weaker because fewer shared sequences reduced the signal-to-noise ratio. In monozygotic twins, out-of-frame TCR alpha sharing was systematically underestimated by recombination models, although the models agreed with sharing between unrelated individuals.

Material: naive T cells sorted from blood. Interpreted using the paper, the cell subset or site label stands for: cells isolated with a human naive T-cell isolation kit. This chain joins TRBV28 to TRBJ2-7, with TRBD1 perhaps the D gene, on 5 matching bases. The receptor was derived from a man between 18 and 29 years old in good health. The DNA reads TGTGCCAGCACCCCAAACAGGCTTGACGAGCAGTACGTC. Its product reads: CASTPNRLDEQYV.